The 29 T cell receptor beta chains given below trace back to one sample, sequenced in a study of blood T cell repertoires in COVID-19. Here immunoSEQ multiplex PCR was the method, and the copy in TCRdb shows in-frame clones only, minus some. The sample shows approximately 150,000 clones, over 75% of them seen only once. Sequenced: peripheral blood. The receptors were gathered from a man between 65 and 80 years old who had recovered from COVID-19.

The V gene is TRBV29-1, the J gene TRBJ2-5; D remains unclear. This CDR3 comprises 13 residues. The V end lost 5 bases, the J end lost 2 bases, and 12 bases lay between the germline ends. Germline assignment: CDR1 SQVTM and CDR2 ANQGSEA. For the CDR3, the DNA is TGCAGCGTTAGTGGAGTCGAACAAGAGACCCAGTACTTC. This sequence encodes CSVSGVEQETQYF.

The chain is built from TRBV5-1 and TRBJ2-1; D call uncertain. The CDR3 length is 13 residues. V was cut by 4 bases and J by 0 bases, with 5 bases left in between. The germline CDR1 and CDR2 sequences are SGHRS and YFSETQ. CDR3 sequence (DNA): TGCGCCAGCAGCAGCGTCTCCTACAATGAGCAGTTCTTC. Protein product: CASSSVSYNEQFF.

The J gene is TRBJ1-1, the V gene TRBV6-5, with 10 nucleotides matching TRBD1. The CDR3 is made up of 14 amino acids. The germline V gene has CDR1 MNHEY and CDR2 SVGAGI. The trim removed 9 bases at V and 0 bases at J, leaving 4 bases unmatched. The CDR3 DNA reads as TGTGCCAGTGCGGGGACAGGGGTGAACACTGAAGCTTTCTTT. Encoded protein: CASAGTGVNTEAFF.

The CDR3 is CASSPGQGAAEAFF. The CDR3 DNA follows: TGCGCCAGCAGCCCGGGACAGGGGGCGGCTGAAGCTTTCTTT. The rearrangement joins TRBV5-1 to TRBJ1-1; TRBD1 aligns across 12 bases. The junction had 4 bases not matched to a gene; V was cut back by 4 bases and J by 6 bases. The CDR3 contains 14 residues. CDR1 is SGHRS, CDR2 YFSETQ, per germline.

J is TRBJ1-4 and V is TRBV28, with a tentative D call TRBD1 (6 bases). The V end lost 2 bases, the J end lost 5 bases, and 15 bases lay between the germline ends. The CDR3 contains 16 residues. Germline CDR1 is MDHEN and CDR2 is SYDVKM. The CDR3 nucleotides are TGTGCCAGCAGTTTAAAGAGGACAGTGTCAAATGAAAAACTGTTTTTT. Protein: CASSLKRTVSNEKLFF. The entire variable domain, with the rest obtained from reference TRBV28 and TRBJ1-4, is as follows: DVKVTQSSRYLVKRTGEKVFLECVQDMDHENMFWYRQDPGLGLRLIYFSYDVKMKEKGDIPEGYSVSREKKERFSLILESASTNQTSMYLCASSLKRTVSNEKLFFGSGTQLSVL.

This rearrangement joins TRBV6-1 to TRBJ2-7; D uncertain. CDR1 and CDR2 from the germline V gene are MNHNS and SASEGT. V dropped 1 base and J dropped 2 bases, with 6 bases sitting between them. The length of the CDR3 is 13 residues. CDR3 in DNA: TGTGCCAGCAGTGAAGTCACAACCTACGAGCAGTACTTC. This gives the protein CASSEVTTYEQYF.

The chain employs TRBV7-2 and TRBJ1-1; TRBD1 might be the D (6 bases). The CDR3 has 14 residues. From germline, CDR1 is SGHTA and CDR2 FQGNSA. The V and J ends lost 5 bases and 1 base respectively, with 11 bases between them. The CDR3 spells CASSQDRSNTEAFF. The CDR3 bases are TGTGCCAGCAGCCAAGACAGGTCGAACACTGAAGCTTTCTTT. Drawing the rest from reference TRBV7-2 and TRBJ1-1, the complete variable domain is GAGVSQSPSNKVTEKGKDVELRCDPISGHTALYWYRQSLGQGLEFLIYFQGNSAPDKSGLPSDRFSAERTGGSVSTLTIQRTQQEDSAVYLCASSQDRSNTEAFFGQGTRLTVV.

This rearrangement joins TRBV10-3 to TRBJ1-1; 7 bases are a match to TRBD1. The J segment lost 2 bases and the V segment lost 7 bases, leaving 13 bases of the junction unmatched. CDR1 and CDR2 (germline): ENHRY, SYGVKD. The CDR3 sequence is 16 residues long. Here the CDR3 reads CAITQTPRGPNTEAFF. CDR3 coding DNA: TGTGCCATCACCCAGACGCCGAGGGGGCCTAACACTGAAGCTTTCTTT.

This chain connects TRBV5-1 to TRBJ2-3; weak D call: TRBD2 (6 bases). The CDR3 contains 13 residues. V shed 9 bases and J shed 11 bases, with 22 bases lying between them. Germline assignment: CDR1 SGHRS and CDR2 YFSETQ. DNA for the CDR3: TGCGCCACAATGGAGGGAAGTCATGATCGGCAGTATTTT. It specifies CATMEGSHDRQYF.

The count of this clone is one. CDR3 coding DNA: TGTGCCAGCAGTTCTCGGGACAGGGGTCCCTATGGCTACACCTTC. Translation gives CASSSRDRGPYGYTF. The rearrangement uses TRBV6-5 and TRBJ1-2, with 10 bases that match TRBD1. The trim removed 4 bases at V and 4 bases at J, leaving 6 bases unmatched. This CDR3 is 15 amino acids long. CDR1 MNHEY and CDR2 SVGAGI come from the germline V gene.

J is TRBJ1-2 and V is TRBV9; TRBD1 is a possible D gene (6 bases). Trimming stripped 5 bases from V and 8 bases from J, with 34 bases between. The CDR3 loop spans 19 amino acids. Germline CDR1 reads SGDLS; CDR2 reads YYNGEE. CDR3: CASSVVGTSGASRLYGYTF. As DNA, the CDR3 is TGTGCCAGCAGTGTTGTCGGGACATCCGGGGCTAGCCGGCTATACGGCTACACCTTC.

V gene TRBV5-1 combines with J gene TRBJ2-7, with 8 bases fitting TRBD1. V was pared by 5 bases and J by 5 bases, with 6 bases of the junction left unmatched. Germline V gives CDR1 SGHRS, CDR2 YFSETQ. The CDR3 length is 13 residues. CDR3 sequence: CASRPGQGHEQYF. CDR3 in DNA: TGCGCCAGCAGGCCCGGACAGGGCCACGAGCAGTACTTC.

The V call is TRBV4-2, the J call TRBJ1-2, with unresolved D. The germline V gene has CDR1 LGHNA and CDR2 YNFKEQ. The CDR3 contains 13 residues. Trimming shortened V by 1 base and J by 0 bases, and 3 bases separated the two germline ends. The CDR3, as DNA: TGTGCCAGCAGCCAAGCATCTAACTATGGCTACACCTTC. Amino acids: CASSQASNYGYTF.

The genes are TRBV5-1 and TRBJ2-7, with 13 bases aligning to TRBD2. Germline V gives CDR1 SGHRS, CDR2 YFSETQ. The CDR3 covers 14 residues. The junction had 2 bases not matched to a gene; V was cut back by 4 bases and J by 4 bases. This CDR3 is CASSGTSGKYEQYF. For the CDR3, the DNA is TGCGCCAGCAGCGGGACTAGCGGGAAATACGAGCAGTACTTC.

The gene calls are TRBV23-1 and TRBJ2-7; D not certain. TRBV23-1 is filed as an ORF, its function uncertain. Trimming cost V 3 bases and J 3 bases, with 21 bases left between them. CDR3 length equals 17 residues. This CDR3 reads CASSHVRRLRRVYEQYF. The CDR3, as DNA: TGCGCCAGCAGTCACGTACGGAGACTCCGACGGGTCTACGAGCAGTACTTC.

This rearrangement joins TRBV4-2 to TRBJ2-1; the match to TRBD2 covers 8 bases. CDR1 is LGHNA and CDR2 is YNFKEQ in the germline V gene. Trimming took 4 bases from V and 8 from J; bases not matched to a gene: 10. The CDR3 is 15 amino acids. In DNA form, the CDR3 reads TGTGCCAGCAGCCGCGCCGATCAGCGGGAGTATGAGCAGTTCTTC. Translation: CASSRADQREYEQFF.

This clone showed up many times. DNA of the CDR3: TGTGCCAGCAGTTACGGCGGGAGTCACAACAATGAGCAGTTCTTC. This sequence encodes CASSYGGSHNNEQFF. The chain employs TRBV6-6 and TRBJ2-1, with 7 nucleotides matching TRBD2. The CDR3 spans 15 residues. Looked up from germline, CDR1 is MNHNY and CDR2 is SVGAGI (reference sequence). The junction had 6 bases not matched to a gene; V was cut back by 2 bases and J by 5 bases.

The chain carries TRBV3-1 (or the pseudogene TRBV3-2) and TRBJ2-1, with 7 bases matching TRBD1. V lost 0 bases and J lost 6; bases outside the gene matches: 8. CDR3 size: 16 residues. The germline gives CDR1 LGHDT, CDR2 YNNKEL (reference sequence). DNA of the CDR3: TGTGCCAGCAGCCAAGAAAACAGGGGTGTTTCCAATGAGCAGTTCTTC. This translates into CASSQENRGVSNEQFF.

This chain links TRBV28 with TRBJ2-1, with 10 bases aligning to TRBD1. J gave up 6 bases and V 3 bases, and 5 bases lay outside the gene matches. Looked up from germline, CDR1 is MDHEN and CDR2 is SYDVKM. This CDR3 comprises 15 residues. The CDR3 DNA sequence: TGTGCCAGCAGTTTGGGGACAGGGGTTCGCAATGAGCAGTTCTTC. It translates to CASSLGTGVRNEQFF. Supplemented by reference TRBV28 and TRBJ2-1, the full variable domain reads DVKVTQSSRYLVKRTGEKVFLECVQDMDHENMFWYRQDPGLGLRLIYFSYDVKMKEKGDIPEGYSVSREKKERFSLILESASTNQTSMYLCASSLGTGVRNEQFFGPGTRLTVL.

The chain carries TRBV5-1 and TRBJ2-1; TRBD2 aligns across 8 bases. CDR1 and CDR2 (germline): SGHRS, YFSETQ. V was pared by 1 base and J by 7 bases, with 10 bases of the junction left unmatched. CDR3 length: 16 residues. The CDR3 reads CASSLISSSGGNEQFF. The CDR3 coding sequence is TGCGCCAGCAGCTTGATTTCCTCATCGGGAGGGAATGAGCAGTTCTTC. The variable domain in full, with the rest retrieved from reference TRBV5-1 and TRBJ2-1, is KAGVTQTPRYLIKTRGQQVTLSCSPISGHRSVSWYQQTPGQGLQFLFEYFSETQRNKGNFPGRFSGRQFSNSRSEMNVSTLELGDSALYLCASSLISSSGGNEQFFGPGTRLTVL.

V is TRBV18 and J is TRBJ1-4; tentative D call: TRBD1 (5 bases). V lost 5 bases and J 3 bases, leaving 10 bases between the germline ends. Germline-derived CDR1 and CDR2 are KGHSH and LQKENI. This CDR3 has 14 residues. The CDR3 reads CASSATDSNEKLFF. In DNA, the CDR3 is TGTGCCAGCTCAGCGACAGATTCTAATGAAAAACTGTTTTTT. Supplemented by reference TRBV18 and TRBJ1-4, the full variable domain reads NAGVMQNPRHLVRRRGQEARLRCSPMKGHSHVYWYRQLPEEGLKFMVYLQKENIIDESGMPKERFSAEFPKEGPSILRIQQVVRGDSAAYFCASSATDSNEKLFFGSGTQLSVL.

This chain joins TRBV7-8 and TRBJ1-5; unclear D gene. This CDR3 comprises 13 residues. Germline lookup yields CDR1 SGHVS and CDR2 FQNEAQ. V shed 4 bases and J shed 1 base, with 5 bases lying between them. In DNA form, the CDR3 reads TGTGCCAGCAGCTCCTTCAGCAATCAGCCCCAGCATTTT. The encoded protein is CASSSFSNQPQHF.

The genes are TRBV11-3 and TRBJ2-1; 10 nucleotides line up with TRBD1. After removal of 1 base from V and 8 bases from J, the junction contained 5 bases not matched to a gene. From germline, CDR1 is SGHNT and CDR2 YENEEA. The CDR3 is 15 amino acids. CDR3 residues: CASSLGQGAFDEQFF. CDR3 DNA: TGTGCCAGCAGCTTAGGACAGGGGGCTTTCGATGAGCAGTTCTTC. The whole variable domain, filled in from reference TRBV11-3 and TRBJ2-1, reads EAGVVQSPRYKIIEKKQPVAFWCNPISGHNTLYWYLQNLGQGPELLIRYENEEAVDDSQLPKDRFSAERLKGVDSTLKIQPAELGDSAVYLCASSLGQGAFDEQFFGPGTRLTVL.

This CDR3 is CASSLQGASGGELFF. DNA for the CDR3: TGTGCCAGCAGCTTGCAAGGGGCAAGTGGCGGGGAGCTGTTTTTT. The chain is built from TRBV5-6 and TRBJ2-2; perhaps TRBD1 as D (5 bases). Between the trimmed V and J ends, which lost 1 base and 7 bases, there was a span of 14 bases. This CDR3 is 15 amino acids long. Per germline, CDR1 SGHDT and CDR2 YYEEEE.

This chain uses TRBV19 with TRBJ2-1; no clear D gene. This CDR3 has 14 amino acids. V was pared by 10 bases and J by 8 bases, with 21 bases between. Germline V gene sequence: CDR1 LNHDA, CDR2 SQIVND (reference sequence). The chain's CDR3 is CATSTFEAGDEQFF. In nucleotides, the CDR3 is TGTGCCACCAGTACTTTTGAGGCCGGCGATGAGCAGTTCTTC.

V gene TRBV7-3 combines with J gene TRBJ2-7; weak D call: TRBD1 (6 bases). The germline gives CDR1 SGHTA, CDR2 FQGTGA. This CDR3 spans 15 amino acids. V shed 5 bases and J shed 4 bases, with 18 bases lying between them. The CDR3 bases are TGTGCCAGCAGCGAAGGGGCGACAGGAAGATACGAGCAGTACTTC. It yields the protein CASSEGATGRYEQYF. The whole variable domain, filled in from reference TRBV7-3 and TRBJ2-7, reads GAGVSQTPSNKVTEKGKYVELRCDPISGHTALYWYRQSLGQGPEFLIYFQGTGAADDSGLPNDRFFAVRPEGSVSTLKIQRTERGDSAVYLCASSEGATGRYEQYFGPGTRLTVT.

The CDR3, as DNA: TGCGCCAGCAGCGAAGGACACACACCGATCACTGAAGCTTTCTTT. This encodes CASSEGHTPITEAFF. The chain links TRBV5-1 to TRBJ1-1, with a tentative D call TRBD1 (5 bases). This CDR3 has 15 amino acids. In germline, CDR1 is SGHRS, CDR2 YFSETQ. Trimming took 4 bases from V and 4 from J, leaving 17 bases between them. The full variable domain, completed using reference TRBV5-1 and TRBJ1-1, is KAGVTQTPRYLIKTRGQQVTLSCSPISGHRSVSWYQQTPGQGLQFLFEYFSETQRNKGNFPGRFSGRQFSNSRSEMNVSTLELGDSALYLCASSEGHTPITEAFFGQGTRLTVV.

The chain has TRBV2 and TRBJ2-1, with 7 nucleotides matching TRBD1. V was pared by 7 bases and J by 0 bases, with 6 bases of the junction left unmatched. Per germline, CDR1 SNHLY and CDR2 FYNNEI. This CDR3 has 15 residues. The CDR3 sequence: CASTENRGSYNEQFF. CDR3 bases: TGTGCCAGCACTGAGAACAGGGGCTCCTACAATGAGCAGTTCTTC.

This clone has more than one count but fewer than ten. The V gene is TRBV25-1, the J gene TRBJ1-2; 10 bases are shared with TRBD1. This CDR3 has 18 amino acids. Germline loops: CDR1 MGHDK, CDR2 SYGVNS. V was pared by 4 bases and J by 8 bases, with 19 bases of the junction left unmatched. This CDR3 is CASSVPGTGAAQTSGYTF. The CDR3 DNA reads as TGTGCCAGCAGTGTACCCGGGACAGGGGCCGCGCAAACCTCCGGCTACACCTTC.